This T cell receptor (beta chain) emerged from a study of T cell clones after liver transplantation. Profiled with immunoSEQ multiplex PCR; TCRdb holds only in-frame clones, not every one. The repertoire consists of under 55,000 clones, with about nine tenths occurring once and the leading ten covering 14%. Germline V gene lookup returns CDR1 ENHRY and CDR2 SYGVKD. CDR3 length equals 15 residues. Trimming stripped 3 bases from V and 4 bases from J, with 16 bases between. The source of this sequence is a human patient who received a liver transplant. Part of the T cell pool may stem from the graft donor. The chain is built from TRBV10-3 and TRBJ2-7; a weak D match, TRBD2 (6 bases). This specimen consisted of CD8+ T cells from blood, obtained 12 months after liver transplant. The DNA for the CDR3 is TGTGCCATCAGTGACGGGAGCGCCAGGGTTTACGAGCAGTACTTC. Amino acids: CAISDGSARVYEQYF.